The present T cell receptor beta chain was sequenced within a study of T cell repertoires in cytomegalovirus infection. Notes on the study in general: It was HLA-C-restricted CMV-specific TCR beta clonotypes that dominated the response ex vivo.

The V gene's germline CDR1 is ENHRY and CDR2 SYGVKD. The CDR3 loop spans 12 amino acids. The V end was cut by 6 bases, the J end by 10 bases, with 13 bases between. TCRdb redid the calling of the reads with MiXCR, one entry per CDR3 protein. The sample consists of 700,000 to 900,000 distinct CDR3 sequences, about 27% of them appearing once. In its sample, this clonotype was seen a few times. Its specificity is unknown. The rearrangement uses TRBV10-3 and TRBJ2-1; D unclear. The source is a human donor in good health (CMV status not recorded). Some clones in this sample may be carry-over from other donors' samples. Sequences were derived from cultured CD8+ T cells from PBMCs, sampled from culture after CMV antigen stimulation. The CDR3 nucleotides are TGTGCCATCAGCGAGAATAAGCGAGAGCAGTTCTTC. Translation gives CAISENKREQFF.